Below are 27 T cell receptor beta chains sequenced from a single sample in a study of T cell repertoires in cytomegalovirus infection. MiXCR was run by TCRdb on the reads, yielding one entry per CDR3 protein. This sample has some 350,000 distinct CDR3 sequences; roughly 28% occur once, and the top ten carry 20%. These receptors have no known antigen. This sample comprised cultured PBMCs, obtained from culture after CMV antigen stimulation. All receptors come from a human donor in good health (CMV status not recorded). Some clones in this sample may be carry-over from other donors' samples.

This clonotype was observed a few times. DNA of the CDR3: TGTGCCAGTAGTATAACAGGGAAATACGAGCAGTACTTC. This encodes CASSITGKYEQYF. This sequence joins TRBV19 and TRBJ2-7, with D maybe TRBD1 (6 bases). The CDR3 runs 13 residues. V was trimmed by 2 bases and J by 4 bases, leaving 9 bases between them. CDR1 is LNHDA, CDR2 SQIVND, per germline (reference sequence).

At least ten counts were recorded for this clonotype. The genes are TRBV6-5 and TRBJ2-7; tentatively, D is TRBD2 (6 bases). V gave up 5 bases and J gave up 0 bases, with 17 bases separating them. This CDR3 spans 16 amino acids. Germline lookup yields CDR1 MNHEY and CDR2 SVGAGI. CDR3 nucleotide sequence: TGTGCCAGCAGTCCCTCAACTAGCCACCTCTCCTACGAGCAGTACTTC. Its protein product is CASSPSTSHLSYEQYF.

The chain has TRBV6-1 and TRBJ1-2; D might be TRBD1 (5 bases). Looked up from germline, CDR1 is MNHNS and CDR2 is SASEGT. This CDR3 is built from 13 residues. V lost 2 bases, J lost 9 bases, and 13 bases lay in between. The CDR3 nucleotides are TGTGCCAGCAGTGAATGGGGGAATCCGAGCTACACCTTC. It encodes CASSEWGNPSYTF.

The CDR3 loop reads CATSRATGGNEQFF. CDR3 nucleotides: TGTGCCACCAGCAGAGCTACAGGGGGCAATGAGCAGTTCTTC. This chain connects TRBV15 to TRBJ2-1; 8 bases agree with TRBD1. The CDR3 is 14 amino acids. Looked up from germline, CDR1 is LNHNV and CDR2 is YYDKDF (reference sequence). The trim removed 1 base at V and 6 bases at J, leaving 2 bases unmatched.

The gene calls are TRBV11-3 and TRBJ2-1; TRBD1 agrees at 7 bases. The CDR3 sequence is 15 residues long. Germline trimming cut 5 bases from V and 5 bases from J; bases unmatched to any gene: 9. The germline V gene has CDR1 SGHNT and CDR2 YENEEA. The CDR3, as DNA: TGTGCCAGCAGCCAAACCGGGACAGAGGACAATGAGCAGTTCTTC. It is translated as CASSQTGTEDNEQFF.

This chain uses TRBV12-3 or TRBV12-4 with TRBJ1-1; D gene ambiguous. The CDR3 length is 13 residues. V was shortened by 1 base and J by 8 bases, with 11 bases between the two germline ends. CDR3 nucleotide sequence: TGTGCCAGCAGTTTAGGGCCGACTCGAGAAGCTTTCTTT. It codes for CASSLGPTREAFF.

In the case of this clonotype: A much larger clonotype is one base distant, so this may be a read error. This chain joins TRBV7-2 and TRBJ1-1, with no clear D. The CDR3 extends over 17 amino acids. Trimming stripped 4 bases from V and 4 bases from J, with 22 bases between. Per the germline V gene, CDR1 is SGHTA and CDR2 is FQGNSA. CDR3 nucleotides: TGTGCCAGCAGCTCAAGCAGTCTTGGGTCCTCGGGCACTGAAGCTTTCTTT. Its protein is CASSSSSLGSSGTEAFF.

The chain links TRBV5-4 to TRBJ2-1; the D gene could be TRBD1 or TRBD2 (6 bases each). CDR3 length: 17 residues. Trimming removed 4 bases at V and 4 bases at J, with 21 bases between. Germline values: CDR1 SGHNT, CDR2 YYREEE (reference sequence). The DNA of the CDR3 is TGTGCCAGCAGCCCGAAGGGGGGTCGAGGAGGGTACAATGAGCAGTTCTTC. It codes for CASSPKGGRGGYNEQFF.

This clonotype came up a few times. This rearrangement joins TRBV7-6 to TRBJ2-3; TRBD2 matches 9 bases. The CDR3 has 14 amino acids. The germline CDR1 and CDR2 sequences are SGHVS and FNYEAQ. Unmatched junction bases numbered 2, after V lost 5 bases and J lost 2 bases. In DNA, the CDR3 is TGTGCCAGCAGCGCTAGCGGGATCACAGATACGCAGTATTTT. Encoded protein: CASSASGITDTQYF.

This clonotype was picked up a small number of times. The J gene is TRBJ1-3, the V gene TRBV3-1, with unresolved D. Germline V gene sequence: CDR1 LGHDT, CDR2 YNNKEL (reference sequence). V was clipped by 4 bases and J by 0 bases, with 13 bases between them. CDR3 length: 16 residues. This CDR3 is CASSPRSSFSGNTIYF. DNA of the CDR3: TGTGCCAGCAGCCCTCGATCCTCTTTCTCTGGAAACACCATATATTTT.

This clonotype was seen a few times. The chain uses TRBV27 and TRBJ1-5, with D possibly matching TRBD1 (5 bases). Trimming pared 3 bases from V and 2 bases from J, leaving 8 bases between. Germline CDR1 MNHEY, CDR2 SMNVEV (reference sequence). The CDR3 spans 14 residues. The CDR3 reads CASSFLGGNQPQHF. CDR3 in DNA: TGTGCCAGCAGTTTTTTAGGGGGCAATCAGCCCCAGCATTTT.

The chain has TRBV7-2 and TRBJ1-5; a weak D match, TRBD1 (5 bases). V shed 4 bases and J shed 9 bases, with 22 bases lying between them. The CDR3 is 16 residues long. CDR1 and CDR2 (germline): SGHTA, FQGNSA. CDR3 DNA sequence: TGTGCCAGCAGCTCCCGTGGAGGGACGGAGGGAGGGCCCCAGCATTTT. It yields the protein CASSSRGGTEGGPQHF.

The chain links TRBV5-1 to TRBJ2-5, with 8 bases aligning to TRBD2. The CDR3 contains 14 residues. The ends lost 0 bases at V and 5 bases at J; junction bases unmatched: 3. Germline CDR1 and CDR2: SGHRS and YFSETQ. CDR3: CASSLAGGIETQYF. The CDR3, as DNA: TGCGCCAGCAGCTTGGCGGGGGGGATCGAGACCCAGTACTTC.

This clonotype has at least ten counts. V usage is TRBV20-1 and J usage is TRBJ1-5; TRBD1 matches 7 bases. The CDR3 extends over 15 amino acids. V was clipped by 1 base and J by 3 bases; unmatched bases: 6. CDR1 is DFQATT, CDR2 SNEGSKA, per germline (reference sequence). The CDR3 protein is CSARGMGQLNQPQHF. In DNA, the CDR3 is TGCAGTGCTAGAGGTATGGGACAGCTCAATCAGCCCCAGCATTTT.

This sequence joins TRBV15 and TRBJ2-1, with TRBD2 as a possible D gene (5 bases). Germline V gene lookup returns CDR1 LNHNV and CDR2 YYDKDF (reference sequence). V lost 1 base, J lost 6 bases, and 7 bases lay in between. The CDR3 consists of 13 residues. CDR3 amino acids: CATSRVDFNEQFF. The CDR3 nucleotides read TGTGCCACCAGCAGAGTGGACTTCAATGAGCAGTTCTTC.

This clonotype was observed many times. This chain links TRBV7-6 with TRBJ2-1, with TRBD2 identical over 15 bases. The CDR3 length is 17 residues. V was clipped by 0 bases and J by 9 bases; unmatched bases: 6. The germline V gene encodes CDR1 SGHVS and CDR2 FNYEAQ. CDR3 sequence reads: CASSLARTSGGVGEQFF. In DNA, the CDR3 is TGTGCCAGCAGCTTAGCGCGGACTAGCGGGGGGGTAGGTGAGCAGTTCTTC.

The chain recombines TRBV10-2 with TRBJ2-5; 11 positions agree with TRBD2. This CDR3 has 20 residues. Germline V gene data show CDR1 as WSHSY and CDR2 as SAAADI. Germline trimming cut 10 bases from V and 5 bases from J; bases unmatched to any gene: 27. CDR3: CATRTSGLSRYSHKGETQYF. The CDR3 DNA sequence: TGCGCCACCAGGACTAGCGGGCTTTCTCGTTACTCTCATAAGGGCGAGACCCAGTACTTC.

This chain joins TRBV7-3 and TRBJ1-5, with D unclear. Trimming took off 5 bases at V and 3 bases at J, with 11 bases between the two ends. CDR1 SGHTA and CDR2 FQGTGA come from the germline V gene. CDR3 length: 14 amino acids. Written as DNA, the CDR3 is TGTGCCAGCAGCGTCTCAGCAGCCAATCAGCCCCAGCATTTT. The encoded protein is CASSVSAANQPQHF.

The gene calls are TRBV4-1 and TRBJ2-7; TRBD2 matches at 12 bases. Per the germline V gene, CDR1 is MGHRA and CDR2 is YSYEKL. The CDR3 extends over 16 amino acids. The trim removed 4 bases at V and 2 bases at J, leaving 6 bases unmatched. The CDR3 here is CASSRPTSGGPYEQYF. CDR3 DNA: TGCGCCAGCAGCCGCCCGACTAGCGGGGGCCCCTACGAGCAGTACTTC.

The rearrangement links TRBV20-1 to TRBJ2-7, with 9 bases matching TRBD1. Germline loops: CDR1 DFQATT, CDR2 SNEGSKA (reference sequence). The trim removed 3 bases at V and 2 bases at J, leaving 17 bases unmatched. The CDR3 totals 18 residues. In nucleotides, the CDR3 is TGCAGTGCTAGGGCGAGGTATTCCGGGACAGGGTTAACCTACGAGCAGTACTTC. Translating gives CSARARYSGTGLTYEQYF.

This clonotype has a handful of counts. This CDR3 is CSASPGSYGYTF. The CDR3 nucleotides are TGCAGTGCTAGTCCGGGCAGCTATGGCTACACCTTC. V is TRBV20-1 and J is TRBJ1-2, with no clear D. CDR1 DFQATT and CDR2 SNEGSKA come from the germline V gene (reference sequence). V lost 3 bases to trimming and J lost 4 bases, with 9 bases between them. The CDR3 spans 12 residues.

This clonotype has a handful of counts. V is TRBV19 and J is TRBJ2-7; 8 bases are a match to TRBD1. The germline CDR1 and CDR2 sequences are LNHDA and SQIVND (reference sequence). V lost 5 bases to trimming and J lost 1 base; unmatched junction nucleotides: 4. The CDR3 length is 14 residues. Here the CDR3 reads CASSWTGRSYEQYF. In DNA, the CDR3 is TGTGCCAGTAGTTGGACAGGGAGGTCCTACGAGCAGTACTTC. The full variable domain, its missing parts supplied by reference TRBV19 and TRBJ2-7, is DGGITQSPKYLFRKEGQNVTLSCEQNLNHDAMYWYRQDPGQGLRLIYYSQIVNDFQKGDIAEGYSVSREKKESFPLTVTSAQKNPTAFYLCASSWTGRSYEQYFGPGTRLTVT.

V gene TRBV18 combines with J gene TRBJ2-5; possible D gene TRBD2, 6 bases. Looked up from germline, CDR1 is KGHSH and CDR2 is LQKENI. Trimming took 2 bases from V and 3 from J, leaving 13 bases between them. The CDR3 contains 15 residues. The CDR3 region is CASSPGLPKKETQYF. The DNA for the CDR3 is TGTGCCAGCTCACCAGGACTACCTAAAAAAGAGACCCAGTACTTC. Full variable domain (missing parts from reference TRBV18 and TRBJ2-5): NAGVMQNPRHLVRRRGQEARLRCSPMKGHSHVYWYRQLPEEGLKFMVYLQKENIIDESGMPKERFSAEFPKEGPSILRIQQVVRGDSAAYFCASSPGLPKKETQYFGPGTRLLVL.

This clonotype turned up a few times. This chain uses TRBV3-1 with TRBJ2-5; D may correspond to TRBD1 or TRBD2 (5 bases each). The CDR3 loop spans 15 amino acids. Germline loops: CDR1 LGHDT, CDR2 YNNKEL (reference sequence). Trimming took 6 bases from V and 5 from J, leaving 19 bases between them. DNA for the CDR3: TGTGCCAGCAGTTCTCCCGGGACCCATCGGGAGACCCAGTACTTC. This codes for CASSSPGTHRETQYF.

V gene TRBV19 combines with J gene TRBJ1-5; TRBD1 agrees at 11 bases. V lost 5 bases, J lost 9 bases, and 6 bases stayed unmatched. The CDR3 spans 14 residues. Germline values: CDR1 LNHDA, CDR2 SQIVND (reference sequence). CDR3 DNA sequence: TGTGCCAGTAGTCCTAGGACAGGGGGCCTGCCCCAGCATTTT. It specifies CASSPRTGGLPQHF.

The chain joins TRBV20-1 to TRBJ2-7; D gene uncertain. The CDR3 has 15 residues. V was trimmed by 0 bases and J by 0 bases, leaving 12 bases between them. From germline, CDR1 is DFQATT and CDR2 SNEGSKA (reference sequence). The chain's CDR3 is CSARDLQKPSYEQYF. The DNA of the CDR3 is TGCAGTGCTAGAGATTTACAGAAACCCTCCTACGAGCAGTACTTC.

The chain is built from TRBV7-8 and TRBJ1-1; 7 positions match TRBD1. The CDR3 is 14 residues long. The V and J ends lost 5 bases and 5 bases, in that order; junction bases with no gene match: 8. CDR1 SGHVS and CDR2 FQNEAQ come from the germline V gene. The CDR3 region has the DNA TGTGCCAGCAGCCCGACCACAGGGGTGACTGAAGCTTTCTTT. This encodes CASSPTTGVTEAFF.